Following are 17 T cell receptor beta chains from one sample sequenced in a study of T cell responses to AZD1222 COVID-19 vaccine. Sequencing was performed with immunoSEQ multiplex PCR; in TCRdb, only in-frame clones are kept and a portion is missing. The table lists 95,000 to 150,000 clones, approximately 83% of them singletons. The sequencing here drew on peripheral blood, taken on day 0 of AZD1222 vaccination. The receptors were sampled from an adult in good health.

A word on this clone: Other nucleotide sequences from this sample produce the same CDR3. J is TRBJ1-4 and V is TRBV28, with D uncertain. Germline loops: CDR1 MDHEN, CDR2 SYDVKM. This CDR3 spans 11 amino acids. Trimming took 2 bases from V and 8 from J, leaving 3 bases between them. In DNA form, the CDR3 reads TGTGCCAGCAGTTTAGGGGAAAAACTGTTTTTT. Translating it yields CASSLGEKLFF.

The genes are TRBV30 and TRBJ2-2, with unresolved D. Germline V gives CDR1 GTSNPN, CDR2 SVGIG (reference sequence). Trimming took off 5 bases at V and 6 bases at J, with 13 bases between the two ends. CDR3 length: 13 amino acids. DNA of the CDR3: TGTGCCTGGGACCGCCAGGCGGCCGGGGAGCTGTTTTTT. Amino acids: CAWDRQAAGELFF.

The genes are TRBV5-1 and TRBJ2-7; D could derive from TRBD1 or TRBD2 (5 bases each). The V gene lost 1 base and the J gene lost 6 bases, with 23 bases spanning the gap. The CDR3 spans 17 residues. In germline, CDR1 is SGHRS, CDR2 YFSETQ. CDR3 sequence reads: CASSLRGRWDPNPEQYF. The CDR3 DNA is TGCGCCAGCAGCTTGCGGGGTCGCTGGGACCCCAACCCCGAGCAGTACTTC.

A few counts support this clone. The chain uses TRBV7-9 and TRBJ1-3; D gene uncertain. Germline assignment: CDR1 SEHNR and CDR2 FQNEAQ (reference sequence). The V and J ends lost 5 bases and 5 bases respectively, with 7 bases between them. This CDR3 has 12 amino acids. CDR3 protein: CASSPLRNTIYF. DNA for the CDR3: TGTGCCAGCAGCCCCCTCAGAAACACCATATATTTT.

The J gene is TRBJ2-1, the V gene TRBV7-9; TRBD2 aligns across 7 bases. From germline, CDR1 is SEHNR and CDR2 FQNEAQ (reference sequence). The trim removed 3 bases at V and 5 bases at J, leaving 4 bases unmatched. The length of the CDR3 is 14 residues. CDR3 sequence reads: CASSLMSGDNEQFF. CDR3 bases: TGTGCCAGCAGCTTGATGAGCGGGGACAATGAGCAGTTCTTC.

The V call is TRBV6-2 or TRBV6-3, the J call TRBJ1-5; 9 bases line up with TRBD1. From germline, CDR1 is MNHEY and CDR2 SVGEGT. V lost 5 bases to trimming and J lost 5 bases; unmatched junction nucleotides: 4. This CDR3 comprises 14 residues. The CDR3 is CASSRTGEHQPQHF. For the CDR3, the DNA is TGTGCCAGCAGTCGGACAGGGGAGCATCAGCCCCAGCATTTT.

The chain combines TRBV18 with TRBJ2-3; 7 bases align to TRBD2. The CDR3 consists of 15 residues. Germline assignment: CDR1 KGHSH and CDR2 LQKENI. With 3 bases clipped from V and 6 bases from J, the junction kept 9 bases outside the gene matches. CDR3 in amino acids: CASSPVRSGADTQYF. CDR3 nucleotides: TGTGCCAGCTCACCGGTTCGCAGCGGGGCCGATACGCAGTATTTT.

V is TRBV30 and J is TRBJ1-1; D is ambiguous. Looked up from germline, CDR1 is GTSNPN and CDR2 is SVGIG (reference sequence). The germline V and J ends were trimmed by 3 bases and 2 bases, with 10 bases remaining between them. The CDR3 has 13 residues. The CDR3 bases are TGTGCCTGGAGCCCCCGGGCCAACACTGAAGCTTTCTTT. Encoded protein: CAWSPRANTEAFF.

The chain employs TRBV7-8 and TRBJ1-5, with 7 bases fitting TRBD1. The CDR3 spans 14 residues. Germline assignment: CDR1 SGHVS and CDR2 FQNEAQ. J was trimmed by 7 bases and V by 2 bases; bases with no gene match: 5. DNA of the CDR3: TGTGCCAGCAGCTTAAGGGCAGGGGGACAGCCCCAGCATTTT. It yields the protein CASSLRAGGQPQHF.

The V gene is TRBV11-3, the J gene TRBJ1-1, with D possibly TRBD1 on 5 matching bases. The CDR3 length is 16 residues. The germline gives CDR1 SGHNT, CDR2 YENEEA. The V gene lost 5 bases and the J gene lost 1 base, with 17 bases spanning the gap. This chain's CDR3 is CASSPHRGDTNTEAFF. CDR3 sequence (DNA): TGTGCCAGCAGCCCACATCGGGGGGATACGAACACTGAAGCTTTCTTT.

The rearrangement uses TRBV3-1 (or the pseudogene TRBV3-2) and TRBJ2-3; 7 positions agree with TRBD2. CDR1 and CDR2 (germline): LGHDT, YNNKEL (reference sequence). Unmatched junction bases numbered 11, after V lost 3 bases and J lost 8 bases. The CDR3 consists of 15 residues. Written as DNA, the CDR3 is TGTGCCAGCAGCCAGCATAGCGGGTCCCAGGGTACGCAGTATTTT. Its translation is CASSQHSGSQGTQYF.

The V call is TRBV5-1, the J call TRBJ2-7, with D maybe TRBD2 (5 bases). The germline V gene encodes CDR1 SGHRS and CDR2 YFSETQ. The CDR3 contains 15 residues. The germline V and J ends were trimmed by 4 bases and 2 bases, with 16 bases remaining between them. The CDR3 DNA reads as TGCGCCAGCAGCCGGGAACCACTGCATGCCTACGAGCAGTACTTC. Translated: CASSREPLHAYEQYF.

To note about this clone: The sample contains more than one DNA sequence encoding this CDR3. The chain carries TRBV10-3 and TRBJ2-7, with no clear D. CDR3 length: 11 residues. The germline gives CDR1 ENHRY, CDR2 SYGVKD. The ends were cut back, 2 bases at V and 4 bases at J, with 3 bases in the middle. Written as DNA, the CDR3 is TGTGCCATCAGTGAGGGTTACGAGCAGTACTTC. This codes for CAISEGYEQYF.

The CDR3: CASSLWRGQPQHF. The CDR3 DNA is TGTGCCAGCAGTTTATGGAGGGGGCAGCCCCAGCATTTT. The chain combines TRBV12-3 or TRBV12-4 with TRBJ1-5, with D possibly matching TRBD1 (6 bases). V lost 2 bases to trimming and J lost 7 bases, with 9 bases between them. The CDR3 has 13 amino acids.

This chain connects TRBV5-1 to TRBJ2-7; 7 nucleotides line up with TRBD1. The CDR3 is 14 residues long. Germline V gene sequence: CDR1 SGHRS, CDR2 YFSETQ. V was clipped by 0 bases and J by 5 bases; unmatched bases: 5. DNA of the CDR3: TGCGCCAGCAGCTTGGAGACAGGGAGCGACGAGCAGTACTTC. This sequence encodes CASSLETGSDEQYF. The full variable domain, in which reference TRBV5-1 and TRBJ2-7 provide the parts outside the CDR3, is KAGVTQTPRYLIKTRGQQVTLSCSPISGHRSVSWYQQTPGQGLQFLFEYFSETQRNKGNFPGRFSGRQFSNSRSEMNVSTLELGDSALYLCASSLETGSDEQYFGPGTRLTVT.

J is TRBJ1-5 and V is TRBV28; tentative D call: TRBD1 (5 bases). Per the germline V gene, CDR1 is MDHEN and CDR2 is SYDVKM. This CDR3 region has 14 residues. Trimming took 2 bases from V and 6 from J, leaving 11 bases between them. The chain's CDR3 is CASSLPGPSQPQHF. In DNA form, the CDR3 reads TGTGCCAGCAGTTTACCGGGACCTAGTCAGCCCCAGCATTTT. The full variable domain, with the rest looked up from reference TRBV28 and TRBJ1-5, is DVKVTQSSRYLVKRTGEKVFLECVQDMDHENMFWYRQDPGLGLRLIYFSYDVKMKEKGDIPEGYSVSREKKERFSLILESASTNQTSMYLCASSLPGPSQPQHFGDGTRLSIL.

The chain uses TRBV18 and TRBJ2-7, with 8 bases identical to TRBD1. Trimming at V came to 9 bases and at J to 1 base, leaving 5 bases not matched to a gene. CDR3 length equals 13 residues. Germline loops: CDR1 KGHSH, CDR2 LQKENI. CDR3 protein: CASTGQASYEQYF. The CDR3 region has the DNA TGTGCCAGTACGGGACAGGCTTCCTACGAGCAGTACTTC.